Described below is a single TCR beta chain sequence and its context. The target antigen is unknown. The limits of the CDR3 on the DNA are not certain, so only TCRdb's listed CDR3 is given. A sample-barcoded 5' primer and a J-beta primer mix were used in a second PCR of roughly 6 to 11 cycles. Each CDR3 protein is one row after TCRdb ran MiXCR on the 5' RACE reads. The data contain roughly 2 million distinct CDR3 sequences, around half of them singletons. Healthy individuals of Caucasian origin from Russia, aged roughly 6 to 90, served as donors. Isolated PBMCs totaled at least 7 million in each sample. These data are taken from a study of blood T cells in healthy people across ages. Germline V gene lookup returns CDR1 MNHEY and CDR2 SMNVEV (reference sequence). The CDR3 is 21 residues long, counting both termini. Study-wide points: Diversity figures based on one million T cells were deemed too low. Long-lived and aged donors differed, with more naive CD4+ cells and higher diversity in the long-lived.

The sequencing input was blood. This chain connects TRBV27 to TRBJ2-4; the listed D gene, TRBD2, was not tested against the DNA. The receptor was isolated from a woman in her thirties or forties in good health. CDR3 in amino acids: CASSLKPVAGGSRYFGETQYF.